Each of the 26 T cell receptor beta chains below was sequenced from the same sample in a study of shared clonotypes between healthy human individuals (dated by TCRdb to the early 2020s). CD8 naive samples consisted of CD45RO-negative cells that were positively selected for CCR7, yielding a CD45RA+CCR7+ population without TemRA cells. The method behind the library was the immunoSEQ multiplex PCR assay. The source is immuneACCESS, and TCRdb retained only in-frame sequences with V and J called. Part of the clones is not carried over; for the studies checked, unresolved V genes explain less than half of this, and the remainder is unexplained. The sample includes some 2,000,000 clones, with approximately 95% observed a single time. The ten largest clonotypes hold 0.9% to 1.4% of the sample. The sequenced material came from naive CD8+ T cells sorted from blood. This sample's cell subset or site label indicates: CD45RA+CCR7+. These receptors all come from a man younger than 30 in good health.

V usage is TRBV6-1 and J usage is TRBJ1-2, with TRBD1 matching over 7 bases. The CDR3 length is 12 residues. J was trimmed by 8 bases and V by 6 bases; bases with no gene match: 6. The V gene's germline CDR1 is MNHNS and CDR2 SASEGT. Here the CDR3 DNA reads TGTGCCAGCAGAGACAGGGAGAGAGGCTACACCTTC. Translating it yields CASRDRERGYTF.

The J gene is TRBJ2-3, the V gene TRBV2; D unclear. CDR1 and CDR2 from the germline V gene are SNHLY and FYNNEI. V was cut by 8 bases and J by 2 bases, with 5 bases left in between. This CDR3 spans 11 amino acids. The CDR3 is CASYATDTQYF. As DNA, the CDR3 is TGTGCCAGCTACGCCACAGATACGCAGTATTTT.

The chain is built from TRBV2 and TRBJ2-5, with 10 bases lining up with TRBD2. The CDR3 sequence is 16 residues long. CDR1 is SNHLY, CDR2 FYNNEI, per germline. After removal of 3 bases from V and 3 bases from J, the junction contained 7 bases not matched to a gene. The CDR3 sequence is CASSDQLLAGEETQYF. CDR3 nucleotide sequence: TGTGCCAGCAGTGACCAACTTCTAGCGGGGGAAGAGACCCAGTACTTC.

This CDR3 reads CASSFLGQMNTEAFF. The CDR3 DNA reads as TGTGCCAGCAGTTTTTTGGGACAGATGAACACTGAAGCTTTCTTT. J is TRBJ1-1 and V is TRBV27, with 7 bases matching TRBD1. The CDR3 length is 15 residues. The germline V gene has CDR1 MNHEY and CDR2 SMNVEV (reference sequence). Trimming at V came to 3 bases and at J to 0 bases, leaving 4 bases not matched to a gene.

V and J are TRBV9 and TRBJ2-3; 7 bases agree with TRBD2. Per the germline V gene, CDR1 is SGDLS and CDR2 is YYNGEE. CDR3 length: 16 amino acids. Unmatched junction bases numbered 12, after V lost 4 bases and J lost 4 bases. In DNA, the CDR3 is TGTGCCAGCAGCCTAGTAGATGGCGGGGGTGCAGATACGCAGTATTTT. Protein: CASSLVDGGGADTQYF.

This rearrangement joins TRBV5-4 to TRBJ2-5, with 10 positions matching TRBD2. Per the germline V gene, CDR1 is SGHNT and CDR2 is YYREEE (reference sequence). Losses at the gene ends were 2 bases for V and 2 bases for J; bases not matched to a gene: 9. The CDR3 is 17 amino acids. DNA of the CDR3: TGTGCCAGCAGCTTCGGGACTAGCGCCTCTAGTCAAGAGACCCAGTACTTC. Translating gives CASSFGTSASSQETQYF.

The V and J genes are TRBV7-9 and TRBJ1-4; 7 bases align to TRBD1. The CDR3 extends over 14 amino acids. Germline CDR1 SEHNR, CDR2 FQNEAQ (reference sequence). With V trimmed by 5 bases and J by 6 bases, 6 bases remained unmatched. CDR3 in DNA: TGTGCCAGCAGCCAACAGGGGTATGATGAAAAACTGTTTTTT. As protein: CASSQQGYDEKLFF.

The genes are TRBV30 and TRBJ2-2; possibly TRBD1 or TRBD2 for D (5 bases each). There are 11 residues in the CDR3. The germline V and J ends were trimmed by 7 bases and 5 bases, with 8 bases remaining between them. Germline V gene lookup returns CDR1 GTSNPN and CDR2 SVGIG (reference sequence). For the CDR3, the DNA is TGTGCCTCTGAGGGGACCGGGGAGCTGTTTTTT. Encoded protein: CASEGTGELFF. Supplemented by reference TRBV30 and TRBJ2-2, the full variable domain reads SQTIHQWPATLVQPVGSPLSLECTVEGTSNPNLYWYRQAAGRGLQLLFYSVGIGQISSEVPQNLSASRPQDRQFILSSKKLLLSDSGFYLCASEGTGELFFGEGSRLTVL.

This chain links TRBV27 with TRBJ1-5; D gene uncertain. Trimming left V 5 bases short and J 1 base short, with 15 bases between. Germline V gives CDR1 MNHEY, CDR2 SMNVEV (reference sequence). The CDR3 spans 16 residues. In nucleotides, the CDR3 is TGTGCCAGCAGTCCAAGCGTAGGAGAGAGCAATCAGCCCCAGCATTTT. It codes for CASSPSVGESNQPQHF.

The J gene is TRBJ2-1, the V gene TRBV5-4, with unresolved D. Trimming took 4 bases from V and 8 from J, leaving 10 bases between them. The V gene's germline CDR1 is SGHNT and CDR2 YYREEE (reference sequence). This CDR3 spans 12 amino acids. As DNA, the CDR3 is TGTGCCAGCAGCCTCATGGCTTATGAGCAGTTCTTC. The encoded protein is CASSLMAYEQFF.

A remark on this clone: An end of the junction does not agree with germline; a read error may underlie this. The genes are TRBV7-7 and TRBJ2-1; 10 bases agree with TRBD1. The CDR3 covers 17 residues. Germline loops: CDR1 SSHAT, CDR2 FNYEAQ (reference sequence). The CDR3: CASSLALGQGPYNEQFF. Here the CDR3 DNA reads TGTGCTAGCAGCTTAGCTCTGGGACAGGGGCCCTACAATGAGCAGTTCTTC.

Here the CDR3 reads CASSFAGGSDTQYF. Written as DNA, the CDR3 is TGTGCCAGCAGTTTTGCGGGGGGGTCAGATACGCAGTATTTT. The chain employs TRBV28 and TRBJ2-3; 9 bases align to TRBD2. The V gene end was trimmed by 3 bases and the J gene end by 4 bases; junction bases not matched to a gene: 2. The CDR3 has 14 amino acids. Germline CDR1 reads MDHEN; CDR2 reads SYDVKM.

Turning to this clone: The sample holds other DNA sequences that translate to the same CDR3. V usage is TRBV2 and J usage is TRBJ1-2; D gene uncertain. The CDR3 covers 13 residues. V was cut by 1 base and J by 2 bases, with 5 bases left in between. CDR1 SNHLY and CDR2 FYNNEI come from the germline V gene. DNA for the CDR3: TGTGCCAGCAGTGAAGGACAAAACTATGGCTACACCTTC. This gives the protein CASSEGQNYGYTF.

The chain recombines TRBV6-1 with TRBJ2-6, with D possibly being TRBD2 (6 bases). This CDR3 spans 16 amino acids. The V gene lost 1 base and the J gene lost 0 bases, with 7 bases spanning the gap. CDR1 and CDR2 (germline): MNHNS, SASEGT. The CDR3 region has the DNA TGTGCCAGCAGTGAAGGGGGGGTCTCTGGGGCCAACGTCCTGACTTTC. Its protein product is CASSEGGVSGANVLTF.

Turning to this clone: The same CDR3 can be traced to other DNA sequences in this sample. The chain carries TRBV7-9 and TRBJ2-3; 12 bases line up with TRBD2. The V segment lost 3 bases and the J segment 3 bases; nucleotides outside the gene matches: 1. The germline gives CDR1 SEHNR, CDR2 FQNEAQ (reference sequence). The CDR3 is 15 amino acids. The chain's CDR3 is CASSLTSGGTDTQYF. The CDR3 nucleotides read TGTGCCAGCAGCTTGACTAGCGGGGGAACAGATACGCAGTATTTT.

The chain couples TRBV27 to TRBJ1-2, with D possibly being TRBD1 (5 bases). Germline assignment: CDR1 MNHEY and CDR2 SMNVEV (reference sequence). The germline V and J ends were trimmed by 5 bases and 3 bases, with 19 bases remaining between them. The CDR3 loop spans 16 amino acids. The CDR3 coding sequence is TGTGCCAGCAGTACCCGCGCCGGGGGAGTCGACTATGGCTACACCTTC. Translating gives CASSTRAGGVDYGYTF.

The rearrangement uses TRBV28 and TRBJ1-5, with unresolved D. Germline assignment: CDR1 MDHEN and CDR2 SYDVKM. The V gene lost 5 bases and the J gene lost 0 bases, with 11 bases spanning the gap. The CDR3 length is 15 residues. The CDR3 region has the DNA TGTGCCAGCAGTCCTCGGATTTATAGCAATCAGCCCCAGCATTTT. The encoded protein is CASSPRIYSNQPQHF.

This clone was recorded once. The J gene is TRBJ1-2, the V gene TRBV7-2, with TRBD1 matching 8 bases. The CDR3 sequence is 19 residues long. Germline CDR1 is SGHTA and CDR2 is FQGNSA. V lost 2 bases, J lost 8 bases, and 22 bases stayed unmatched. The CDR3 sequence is CASSLWPLGAGGLQEGYTF. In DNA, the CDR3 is TGTGCCAGCAGCTTATGGCCTCTAGGAGCAGGGGGCCTCCAGGAGGGCTACACCTTC.

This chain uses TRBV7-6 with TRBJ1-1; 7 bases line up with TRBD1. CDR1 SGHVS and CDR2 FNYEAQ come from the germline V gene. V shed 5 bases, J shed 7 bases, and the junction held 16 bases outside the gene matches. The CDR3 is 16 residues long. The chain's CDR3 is CASSHLQGEVNFEAFF. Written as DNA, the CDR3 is TGTGCCAGCAGCCACCTCCAGGGGGAAGTGAATTTTGAAGCTTTCTTT.

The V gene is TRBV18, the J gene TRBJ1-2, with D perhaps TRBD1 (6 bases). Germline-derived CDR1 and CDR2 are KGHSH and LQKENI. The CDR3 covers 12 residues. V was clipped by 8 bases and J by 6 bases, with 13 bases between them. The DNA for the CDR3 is TGTGCCAGCGGATTACAGGGTGATGGCTACACCTTC. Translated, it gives CASGLQGDGYTF. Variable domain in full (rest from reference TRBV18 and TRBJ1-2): NAGVMQNPRHLVRRRGQEARLRCSPMKGHSHVYWYRQLPEEGLKFMVYLQKENIIDESGMPKERFSAEFPKEGPSILRIQQVVRGDSAAYFCASGLQGDGYTFGSGTRLTVV.

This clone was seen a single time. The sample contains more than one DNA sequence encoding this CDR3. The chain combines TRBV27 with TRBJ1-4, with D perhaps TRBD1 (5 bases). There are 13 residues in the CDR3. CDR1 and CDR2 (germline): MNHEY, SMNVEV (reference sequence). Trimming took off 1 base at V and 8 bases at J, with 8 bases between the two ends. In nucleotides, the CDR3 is TGTGCCAGCAGTTTATTGGGGGGGGAAAAACTGTTTTTT. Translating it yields CASSLLGGEKLFF.

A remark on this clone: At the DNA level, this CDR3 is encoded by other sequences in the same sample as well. The CDR3 is CASSRTYEQYF. The CDR3 DNA reads as TGTGCCAGCAGCCGAACCTACGAGCAGTACTTC. The chain is built from TRBV11-2 and TRBJ2-7; no clear D gene. The CDR3 is 11 amino acids. Germline V lookup: CDR1 SGHAT, CDR2 FQNNGV. V was shortened by 5 bases and J by 2 bases, with 4 bases between the two germline ends.

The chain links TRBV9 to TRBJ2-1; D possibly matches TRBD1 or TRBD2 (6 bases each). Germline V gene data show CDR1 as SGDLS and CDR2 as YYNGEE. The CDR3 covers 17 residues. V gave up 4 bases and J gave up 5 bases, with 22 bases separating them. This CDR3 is CASSLSSTGARDNEQFF. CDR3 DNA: TGTGCCAGCAGCCTATCCTCGACGGGGGCGAGGGACAATGAGCAGTTCTTC.

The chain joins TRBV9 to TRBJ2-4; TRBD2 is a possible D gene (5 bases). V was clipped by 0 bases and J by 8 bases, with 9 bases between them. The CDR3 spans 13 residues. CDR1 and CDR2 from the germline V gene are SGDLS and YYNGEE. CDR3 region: CASSVVSGDIQYF. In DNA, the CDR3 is TGTGCCAGCAGCGTAGTATCCGGGGACATTCAGTACTTC.

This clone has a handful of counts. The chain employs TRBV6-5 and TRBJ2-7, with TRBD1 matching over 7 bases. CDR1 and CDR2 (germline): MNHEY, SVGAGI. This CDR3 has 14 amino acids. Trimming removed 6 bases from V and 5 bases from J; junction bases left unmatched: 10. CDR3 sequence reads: CASRKRQGSDEQYF. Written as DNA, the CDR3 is TGTGCCAGCAGAAAACGACAGGGAAGCGACGAGCAGTACTTC.

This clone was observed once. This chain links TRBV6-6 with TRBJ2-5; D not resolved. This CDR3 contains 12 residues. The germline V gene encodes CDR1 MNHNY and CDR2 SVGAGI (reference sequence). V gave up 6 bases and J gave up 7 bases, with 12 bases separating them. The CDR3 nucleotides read TGTGCCAGCAGCCAGGACGTTTCGACCCAGTACTTC. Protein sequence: CASSQDVSTQYF.